The 4 T cell receptor beta chains presented below share a single source sample, sequenced in a study of Ad26.COV2.S vaccination and SARS-CoV-2 variants. The sample's treatment: 15 to 20 received Ad26.COV2.S at low or high dose, single or two shots; five or six received placebo; per-sample allocation not given. The samples date from day 63 after the first vaccine or placebo injection. TCRdb's table, derived via immunoSEQ multiplex PCR, lists solely in-frame clones and lacks some. The table has around 450,000 clones, 90% seen once. This specimen consisted of peripheral blood, obtained in a trial of Ad26.COV2.S vaccine versus placebo. The origin of the receptors is a person aged 18-65 years who received the Ad26.COV2.S COVID-19 vaccine or a placebo.

This clone was seen a single time. The chain recombines TRBV6-6 with TRBJ2-7, with 12 bases fitting TRBD1. The germline CDR1 and CDR2 sequences are MNHNY and SVGAGI (reference sequence). CDR3 size: 14 residues. The junction had 3 bases not matched to a gene; V was cut back by 7 bases and J by 2 bases. The CDR3 bases are TGTGCCAGCATGGGGACAGGGGGCGCCTACGAGCAGTACTTC. This translates into CASMGTGGAYEQYF.

This chain uses TRBV6-2 or TRBV6-3 with TRBJ2-3, with TRBD2 identical over 14 bases. There are 20 residues in the CDR3. Germline CDR1 is MNHEY and CDR2 is SVGEGT. With V trimmed by 5 bases and J by 3 bases, 16 bases remained unmatched. The CDR3 DNA sequence: TGTGCCAGCAGTCCCGGGACTAGCGGGAGAAATTGGGTACGGACAGATACGCAGTATTTT. This sequence encodes CASSPGTSGRNWVRTDTQYF.

The chain uses TRBV10-3 and TRBJ2-2, with D maybe TRBD1 (5 bases). The CDR3 consists of 14 residues. V lost 3 bases to trimming and J lost 5 bases, with 10 bases between them. CDR1 is ENHRY and CDR2 is SYGVKD in the germline V gene. CDR3 in amino acids: CAISERGPTGELFF. CDR3 nucleotides: TGTGCCATCAGTGAAAGGGGTCCTACCGGGGAGCTGTTTTTT.

This sequence joins TRBV7-9 and TRBJ1-1, with unresolved D. V dropped 5 bases and J dropped 3 bases, with 19 bases sitting between them. The CDR3 consists of 16 residues. Germline CDR1 reads SEHNR; CDR2 reads FQNEAQ (reference sequence). The chain's CDR3 is CASSHEWVGGDTEAFF. The CDR3 DNA sequence: TGTGCCAGCAGCCACGAATGGGTAGGTGGGGACACTGAAGCTTTCTTT.